Each of the 19 T cell receptor beta chains below was sequenced from the same sample in a study of cytomegalovirus exposure and HLA in healthy donors. The study ran its PCR with 60 Vbeta and 13 Jbeta primers. The assay was immunoSEQ multiplex PCR, and TCRdb's table has in-frame clones only and misses some. The sample table sets out around 140,000 clones. Input material: PBMCs. The source of these receptors is a woman younger than 30 in good health and CMV-seronegative.

This chain uses TRBV27 with TRBJ2-1, with TRBD1 matching 9 bases. The CDR3 is made up of 14 amino acids. CDR1 and CDR2 from the germline V gene are MNHEY and SMNVEV (reference sequence). The V gene end was trimmed by 8 bases and the J gene end by 8 bases; junction bases not matched to a gene: 10. DNA for the CDR3: TGTGCCAGCGCTACCGGGACAGGGAACTATGAGCAGTTCTTC. Translation: CASATGTGNYEQFF.

The J gene is TRBJ2-1, the V gene TRBV7-3; 8 nucleotides agree with TRBD2. The germline V gene encodes CDR1 SGHTA and CDR2 FQGTGA. V shed 5 bases, J shed 2 bases, and the junction held 8 bases outside the gene matches. The CDR3 runs 16 residues. DNA of the CDR3: TGTGCCAGCAGCCCTCGGGCTAGCGGGCCCTACAATGAGCAGTTCTTC. Amino acids: CASSPRASGPYNEQFF. The entire variable domain, with the rest obtained from reference TRBV7-3 and TRBJ2-1, is as follows: GAGVSQTPSNKVTEKGKYVELRCDPISGHTALYWYRQSLGQGPEFLIYFQGTGAADDSGLPNDRFFAVRPEGSVSTLKIQRTERGDSAVYLCASSPRASGPYNEQFFGPGTRLTVL.

V gene TRBV6-5 combines with J gene TRBJ1-1; D gene unclear. V was cut by 2 bases and J by 4 bases, with 11 bases left in between. Germline CDR1 and CDR2: MNHEY and SVGAGI. This CDR3 is 14 amino acids long. For the CDR3, the DNA is TGTGCCAGCAGTTACGCGCAGGTCGGCACTGAAGCTTTCTTT. Its protein is CASSYAQVGTEAFF.

The rearrangement links TRBV5-4 to TRBJ1-1; 7 bases match TRBD1. The CDR3 has 16 amino acids. V lost 0 bases and J lost 1; bases outside the gene matches: 6. Germline V CDR1 and CDR2: SGHNT, YYREEE (reference sequence). The CDR3 is CASSLGRAGGNTEAFF. CDR3 nucleotides: TGTGCCAGCAGCTTGGGTAGAGCAGGGGGGAACACTGAAGCTTTCTTT. The full variable domain, its missing parts supplied by reference TRBV5-4 and TRBJ1-1, is ETGVTQSPTHLIKTRGQQVTLRCSSQSGHNTVSWYQQALGQGPQFIFQYYREEENGRGNFPPRFSGLQFPNYSSELNVNALELDDSALYLCASSLGRAGGNTEAFFGQGTRLTVV.

The chain carries TRBV29-1 and TRBJ2-3; D is ambiguous. This CDR3 is 12 amino acids long. Trimming took 0 bases from V and 5 from J, leaving 6 bases between them. The germline gives CDR1 SQVTM, CDR2 ANQGSEA. The CDR3: CSVEDPGDTQYF. CDR3 DNA sequence: TGCAGCGTTGAAGATCCAGGAGATACGCAGTATTTT.

The CDR3 protein is CASRTGVGTEAFF. The CDR3 DNA reads TGTGCCAGCAGGACAGGGGTCGGAACTGAAGCTTTCTTT. The J gene is TRBJ1-1, the V gene TRBV28; 8 positions agree with TRBD1. CDR3 length equals 13 residues. From germline, CDR1 is MDHEN and CDR2 SYDVKM. The V and J ends lost 6 bases and 5 bases, in that order; junction bases with no gene match: 5.

This chain connects TRBV4-1 to TRBJ2-1, with a weak D call TRBD2 (5 bases). Trimming pared 6 bases from V and 0 bases from J, leaving 12 bases between. The CDR3 spans 15 residues. Germline V gene lookup returns CDR1 MGHRA and CDR2 YSYEKL. CDR3 sequence reads: CASSLASGSYNEQFF. CDR3 bases: TGCGCCAGCAGTCTTGCCAGCGGCTCCTACAATGAGCAGTTCTTC.

The V call is TRBV11-1, the J call TRBJ2-7, with 9 bases that match TRBD2. The CDR3 runs 14 residues. CDR1 and CDR2 (germline): SGHAT, FQDESV (reference sequence). The V gene end was trimmed by 5 bases and the J gene end by 4 bases; junction bases not matched to a gene: 6. DNA of the CDR3: TGTGCCAGCAGCCTCAGCGGGAGGATATACGAGCAGTACTTC. It encodes CASSLSGRIYEQYF.

About this clone itself: Other DNA sequences of this sample code for an identical CDR3. The gene calls are TRBV7-7 and TRBJ2-3; 10 bases map to TRBD1. Germline values: CDR1 SSHAT, CDR2 FNYEAQ (reference sequence). J was trimmed by 6 bases and V by 5 bases; bases with no gene match: 8. The CDR3 is 15 amino acids. The CDR3: CASSAGTGVTDTQYF. CDR3 sequence (DNA): TGTGCCAGCAGCGCCGGGACAGGGGTAACTGATACGCAGTATTTT.

The chain employs TRBV6-7 and TRBJ2-7; 14 positions agree with TRBD2. TRBV6-7 qualifies as an ORF whose function is uncertain. This CDR3 region has 16 residues. V lost 2 bases and J lost 5; bases outside the gene matches: 5. Written as DNA, the CDR3 is TGTGCCAGCAGTTACCCCGGGACTAGCGGGAGCCACGAGCAGTACTTC. As protein: CASSYPGTSGSHEQYF.

This sequence joins TRBV7-3 and TRBJ2-2; 7 nucleotides match TRBD1. CDR3 length: 15 residues. CDR1 and CDR2 from the germline V gene are SGHTA and FQGTGA. With 5 bases clipped from V and 7 bases from J, the junction kept 10 bases outside the gene matches. The chain's CDR3 is CASSPTRTGHGELFF. CDR3 sequence (DNA): TGTGCCAGCAGCCCAACAAGGACAGGTCACGGGGAGCTGTTTTTT.

This sequence joins TRBV13 and TRBJ1-2; 9 positions agree with TRBD1. With 5 bases clipped from V and 7 bases from J, the junction kept 8 bases outside the gene matches. The CDR3 length is 14 residues. The germline gives CDR1 PRHDT, CDR2 FYEKMQ (reference sequence). CDR3: CASSPRGQGFGYTF. Written as DNA, the CDR3 is TGTGCCAGCAGCCCTCGGGGACAGGGTTTTGGCTACACCTTC.

J is TRBJ2-1 and V is TRBV7-8; TRBD2 agrees at 7 bases. The trim removed 10 bases at V and 6 bases at J, leaving 15 bases unmatched. Germline loops: CDR1 SGHVS, CDR2 FQNEAQ. The CDR3 loop spans 15 amino acids. The CDR3 spells CAIADYTSELNEQFF. DNA of the CDR3: TGTGCCATAGCCGATTACACTAGCGAGCTCAATGAGCAGTTCTTC.

The J gene is TRBJ1-3, the V gene TRBV9; no definite D call. CDR1 and CDR2 from the germline V gene are SGDLS and YYNGEE. CDR3 length equals 14 residues. Deletions cut 1 base from V and 0 bases from J, with 5 bases between. CDR3 residues: CASSVSLSGNTIYF. Here the CDR3 DNA reads TGTGCCAGCAGCGTATCTCTCTCTGGAAACACCATATATTTT. The entire variable domain, with the rest obtained from reference TRBV9 and TRBJ1-3, is as follows: DSGVTQTPKHLITATGQRVTLRCSPRSGDLSVYWYQQSLDQGLQFLIQYYNGEERAKGNILERFSAQQFPDLHSELNLSSLELGDSALYFCASSVSLSGNTIYFGEGSWLTVV.

The genes are TRBV30 and TRBJ2-1; tentative D call: TRBD2 (6 bases). The germline CDR1 and CDR2 sequences are GTSNPN and SVGIG (reference sequence). CDR3 length: 13 amino acids. Trimming shortened V by 5 bases and J by 7 bases, and 15 bases separated the two germline ends. CDR3 nucleotides: TGTGCCTGGCAGAGGCTAGCGACGAATGAGCAGTTCTTC. It specifies CAWQRLATNEQFF.

This rearrangement joins TRBV6-6 to TRBJ1-1, with D hard to call. Trimming removed 0 bases from V and 4 bases from J, with 6 bases in between. The CDR3 has 13 amino acids. CDR1 is MNHNY and CDR2 is SVGAGI in the germline V gene (reference sequence). CDR3 residues: CASSYSLGTEAFF. The CDR3 coding sequence is TGTGCCAGCAGTTACTCCCTCGGCACTGAAGCTTTCTTT.

The chain joins TRBV30 to TRBJ2-2, with TRBD2 matching over 9 bases. The CDR3 has 15 amino acids. The V and J ends lost 0 bases and 7 bases, in that order; junction bases with no gene match: 6. Germline CDR1 reads GTSNPN; CDR2 reads SVGIG (reference sequence). CDR3 residues: CAWSVLAGAGGELFF. CDR3 sequence (DNA): TGTGCCTGGAGTGTATTAGCGGGAGCTGGCGGGGAGCTGTTTTTT.

The chain recombines TRBV7-3 with TRBJ2-1; the match to TRBD2 covers 7 bases. The length of the CDR3 is 16 residues. CDR1 and CDR2 from the germline V gene are SGHTA and FQGTGA. With 0 bases clipped from V and 8 bases from J, the junction kept 10 bases outside the gene matches. CDR3 in DNA: TGTGCCAGCAGCTTAACGATGGGGGAGGGCCGTGATGAGCAGTTCTTC. It encodes CASSLTMGEGRDEQFF. The full variable domain, its missing parts supplied by reference TRBV7-3 and TRBJ2-1, is GAGVSQTPSNKVTEKGKYVELRCDPISGHTALYWYRQSLGQGPEFLIYFQGTGAADDSGLPNDRFFAVRPEGSVSTLKIQRTERGDSAVYLCASSLTMGEGRDEQFFGPGTRLTVL.

The chain is built from TRBV7-6 and TRBJ2-1; 11 bases align to TRBD2. CDR1 and CDR2 (germline): SGHVS, FNYEAQ. This CDR3 has 17 residues. Germline trimming cut 1 base from V and 7 bases from J; bases unmatched to any gene: 9. DNA for the CDR3: TGTGCCAGCAGCTTAGTTGCACTAGCGGGAGCCGGGAATGAGCAGTTCTTC. This gives the protein CASSLVALAGAGNEQFF.